The T cell receptor beta chain described here comes from a study of CD8 T cells in ankylosing spondylitis. Whole-study findings and limits: What appeared characteristic of ankylosing spondylitis blood was a TCR beta motif of eight highly homologous variants. Disease-linked clones reportedly showed significant enrichment in matched ankylosing spondylitis synovial fluid. The authors found the disease-linked clones to be CD8+ and relatively rare in peripheral blood.

In germline, CDR1 is MNHEY, CDR2 SVGAGI. The CDR3 covers 14 residues. V lost 4 bases and J lost 9, with 13 bases in between. One entry per CDR3 protein results from TCRdb running MiXCR on the 5' RACE reads. In the table there are around 100,000 distinct CDR3 sequences, around 24% of which are singletons. This clonotype was observed a few times. Its antigen is not identified. This receptor was taken from a male donor with ankylosing spondylitis. Sequencing was carried out using synovial fluid, either unsorted or a sorted T cell fraction (not recorded which). The chain carries TRBV6-5 and TRBJ1-6, with a weak D call TRBD1 (6 bases). The CDR3 sequence is CASSSRGGRSPLHF. The CDR3 region has the DNA TGTGCCAGCAGTTCCCGTGGGGGGCGTTCACCCCTCCACTTT.